One sample yielded the 15 T cell receptor beta chains listed below, sequenced in a study of OX40 agonist ivuxolimab in advanced cancers. The assay was immunoSEQ multiplex PCR, and TCRdb's table has in-frame clones only and misses some. The table lists 45,000 to 65,000 clones, approximately 80% of them singletons, with 0.69% in the top ten. Sequenced here: CD4+ or CD8+ T cells sorted from blood, sampled in a trial of the OX40 agonist ivuxolimab. The receptors were gathered from an adult with an advanced solid tumor such as melanoma, head and neck, liver or kidney cancer.

CDR3 amino acids: CASSVSGANVLTF. CDR3 DNA: TGTGCCAGCAGCGTCTCTGGGGCCAACGTCCTGACTTTC. J is TRBJ2-6 and V is TRBV7-2; D remains ambiguous. Trimming removed 5 bases from V and 0 bases from J, with 2 bases in between. The length of the CDR3 is 13 residues. CDR1 and CDR2 from the germline V gene are SGHTA and FQGNSA.

This chain links TRBV5-1 with TRBJ2-5; D perhaps matches TRBD2 (6 bases). Germline V gives CDR1 SGHRS, CDR2 YFSETQ. V lost 4 bases and J 4 bases, leaving 17 bases between the germline ends. The CDR3 length is 15 residues. DNA of the CDR3: TGCGCCAGCAGCATAGAACGGGGGTCTGGAGAGACCCAGTACTTC. As protein: CASSIERGSGETQYF.

The rearrangement uses TRBV13 and TRBJ2-1; D call uncertain. Trimming removed 3 bases at V and 6 bases at J, with 3 bases between. The CDR3 sequence is 11 residues long. From germline, CDR1 is PRHDT and CDR2 FYEKMQ (reference sequence). CDR3 in DNA: TGTGCCAGCAGCTTCGGCAATGAGCAGTTCTTC. Its translation: CASSFGNEQFF.

The chain recombines TRBV18 with TRBJ1-4; D gene uncertain. Germline CDR1 reads KGHSH; CDR2 reads LQKENI. Trimming cost V 5 bases and J 6 bases, with 10 bases left between them. The CDR3 is 13 residues long. CDR3 protein: CASSFGRDEKLFF. For the CDR3, the DNA is TGTGCCAGCTCATTCGGGAGGGATGAAAAACTGTTTTTT. Full variable domain (remainder filled in from reference TRBV18 and TRBJ1-4): NAGVMQNPRHLVRRRGQEARLRCSPMKGHSHVYWYRQLPEEGLKFMVYLQKENIIDESGMPKERFSAEFPKEGPSILRIQQVVRGDSAAYFCASSFGRDEKLFFGSGTQLSVL.

The V call is TRBV7-7, the J call TRBJ2-7, with 14 nucleotides matching TRBD2. V shed 5 bases, J shed 6 bases, and the junction held 9 bases outside the gene matches. CDR1 SSHAT and CDR2 FNYEAQ come from the germline V gene (reference sequence). This CDR3 is built from 16 residues. CDR3 region: CASSPGLAGARVEQYF. The CDR3 DNA follows: TGTGCCAGCAGCCCGGGACTAGCGGGGGCCCGGGTCGAGCAGTACTTC.

This clone showed up just a few times. This rearrangement joins TRBV10-1 to TRBJ1-1; TRBD1 matches at 7 bases. The germline V gene encodes CDR1 WNHNN and CDR2 SYGVQD (reference sequence). The junction had 12 bases not matched to a gene; V was cut back by 6 bases and J by 11 bases. There are 13 residues in the CDR3. The CDR3 bases are TGCGCCAGCAGCCGGGACAGATCGTCGTGGGCTTTCTTT. Protein product: CASSRDRSSWAFF.

This chain links TRBV11-3 with TRBJ2-1; 8 nucleotides match TRBD2. V gave up 5 bases and J gave up 7 bases; unmatched junction bases: 16. Per germline, CDR1 SGHNT and CDR2 YENEEA. The CDR3 is 17 residues long. Here the CDR3 reads CASSNLIRGGPGNEQFF. The DNA of the CDR3 is TGTGCCAGCAGCAACCTCATCCGGGGGGGCCCGGGAAATGAGCAGTTCTTC. Supplemented by reference TRBV11-3 and TRBJ2-1, the full variable domain reads EAGVVQSPRYKIIEKKQPVAFWCNPISGHNTLYWYLQNLGQGPELLIRYENEEAVDDSQLPKDRFSAERLKGVDSTLKIQPAELGDSAVYLCASSNLIRGGPGNEQFFGPGTRLTVL.

This clone was seen only a few times. V is TRBV12-5 and J is TRBJ1-2, with D hard to call. CDR3 size: 14 residues. The V end was cut by 5 bases, the J end by 0 bases, with 10 bases between. Germline V gives CDR1 LGHNT, CDR2 FRNRAP. CDR3 DNA: TGTGCTAGTGGTGCCTCCGGGACTAACTATGGCTACACCTTC. Protein sequence: CASGASGTNYGYTF.

The rearrangement links TRBV27 to TRBJ2-2, with D hard to call. Trimming stripped 3 bases from V and 0 bases from J, with 11 bases between. CDR3 size: 16 residues. Germline assignment: CDR1 MNHEY and CDR2 SMNVEV (reference sequence). The CDR3 spells CASSFMAATNTGELFF. In DNA form, the CDR3 reads TGTGCCAGCAGTTTTATGGCAGCGACGAACACCGGGGAGCTGTTTTTT.

The chain links TRBV6-5 to TRBJ1-6; 7 bases map to TRBD1. From germline, CDR1 is MNHEY and CDR2 SVGAGI. The CDR3 is made up of 14 amino acids. V lost 6 bases to trimming and J lost 7 bases; unmatched junction nucleotides: 6. DNA of the CDR3: TGTGCCAGCAGCCGGGACAGTATAAATTCACCCCTCCACTTT. Translation: CASSRDSINSPLHF.

This sequence joins TRBV11-2 and TRBJ2-2; D gene unclear. The CDR3 is 15 residues long. V was trimmed by 1 base and J by 0 bases, leaving 6 bases between them. Germline CDR1 SGHAT, CDR2 FQNNGV. For the CDR3, the DNA is TGTGCCAGCAGCTTAGCGACTTCGAACACCGGGGAGCTGTTTTTT. Translation gives CASSLATSNTGELFF. Using reference TRBV11-2 and TRBJ2-2 for the parts outside the CDR3, the full variable domain is EAGVAQSPRYKIIEKRQSVAFWCNPISGHATLYWYQQILGQGPKLLIQFQNNGVVDDSQLPKDRFSAERLKGVDSTLKIQPAKLEDSAVYLCASSLATSNTGELFFGEGSRLTVL.

The DNA of the CDR3 is TGTGCCAGCTCACCACGCGGGCTGAGGGATGAAAAACTGTTTTTT. Encoded protein: CASSPRGLRDEKLFF. This chain links TRBV18 with TRBJ1-4; D unresolved. The CDR3 contains 15 residues. The ends were cut back, 1 base at V and 6 bases at J, with 12 bases in the middle. The germline V gene encodes CDR1 KGHSH and CDR2 LQKENI.

The V gene is TRBV5-4, the J gene TRBJ2-3, with TRBD2 as a possible D gene (7 bases). With 4 bases removed from V and 3 bases from J, the gap between germline ends came to 15 bases. The CDR3 spans 15 residues. Germline V gene data show CDR1 as SGHNT and CDR2 as YYREEE (reference sequence). The DNA for the CDR3 is TGTGCCAGCAGCATCGGGGGGCCGGGAACAGATACGCAGTATTTT. Residues: CASSIGGPGTDTQYF.

J is TRBJ2-7 and V is TRBV7-2, with 9 nucleotides matching TRBD1. The germline gives CDR1 SGHTA, CDR2 FQGNSA. J gave up 7 bases and V 5 bases, and 3 bases lay outside the gene matches. The CDR3 is made up of 12 amino acids. The CDR3 region has the DNA TGTGCCAGCAGCCTGGACAGGGGAGAGCAGTACTTC. Translated, it gives CASSLDRGEQYF. The full variable domain, completed using reference TRBV7-2 and TRBJ2-7, is GAGVSQSPSNKVTEKGKDVELRCDPISGHTALYWYRQSLGQGLEFLIYFQGNSAPDKSGLPSDRFSAERTGGSVSTLTIQRTQQEDSAVYLCASSLDRGEQYFGPGTRLTVT.

This clone was observed a single time. J is TRBJ1-4 and V is TRBV6-5; a weak D match, TRBD1 (5 bases). The CDR3 has 15 amino acids. Germline lookup yields CDR1 MNHEY and CDR2 SVGAGI. Trimming left V 2 bases short and J 8 bases short, with 15 bases between. Here the CDR3 DNA reads TGTGCCAGCAGTTACGACGCAGGGCGCAGGGAAAAACTGTTTTTT. Its translation is CASSYDAGRREKLFF.